A single sample gave rise to the 9 T cell receptor beta chains below, sequenced in a study of spatial heterogeneity in lung cancer. Findings and limits, study-wide: Mutation tallies in tumors tracked expanded intratumoral alpha and beta TCR counts.

Time point denoted: sample taken at primary tumor resection. No cognate antigen is known for these TCRs. TCRdb processed the 5' RACE reads anew with MiXCR; each CDR3 protein has one entry. The sample holds 4,500 to 6,500 distinct CDR3 sequences; under 5% are singletons and the top ten take approximately 23%. This specimen consisted of lung tumor tissue, obtained at surgery. The origin of the receptors is a male donor with early-stage non-small cell lung cancer.

This clonotype is judged large. For a library built for alpha chains, this beta chain is a stray read; little rests on its size. The V gene is TRBV7-8, the J gene TRBJ2-3; tentative D call: TRBD1 (6 bases). This CDR3 is 14 amino acids long. From germline, CDR1 is SGHVS and CDR2 FQNEAQ. Trimming shortened V by 4 bases and J by 0 bases, and 8 bases separated the two germline ends. The CDR3 loop reads CASSYRVSTDTQYF. In nucleotides, the CDR3 is TGTGCCAGCAGCTACAGGGTTAGCACAGATACGCAGTATTTT.

In its sample, this clonotype is medium-sized. A library made for alpha chains picked up this beta chain off target, so its size means little. The V and J genes are TRBV27 and TRBJ2-5; D possibly uses TRBD1 or TRBD2 (5 bases each). V was shortened by 3 bases and J by 7 bases, with 9 bases between the two germline ends. This CDR3 contains 12 residues. Germline V gives CDR1 MNHEY, CDR2 SMNVEV (reference sequence). CDR3 coding DNA: TGTGCCAGCAGTTTCAGGGACGGGACCCAGTACTTC. Amino acids: CASSFRDGTQYF.

This clonotype was found many times. In a library made to pick up alpha chains, this beta chain is a stray read with a size that means little. V is TRBV30 and J is TRBJ2-7; D perhaps matches TRBD2 (7 bases). V was trimmed by 3 bases and J by 1 base, leaving 13 bases between them. The CDR3 contains 14 residues. Germline V gene lookup returns CDR1 GTSNPN and CDR2 SVGIG (reference sequence). The CDR3 spells CAWSPAGASYEQYF. The CDR3 bases are TGTGCCTGGAGCCCGGCGGGGGCTTCCTACGAGCAGTACTTC.

At least ten counts were recorded for this clonotype. This beta chain is an off-target read within a library intended for alpha chains, so its frequency means little. The chain carries TRBV20-1 and TRBJ2-5; TRBD2 might be the D (5 bases). The CDR3 spans 13 residues. Germline-derived CDR1 and CDR2 are DFQATT and SNEGSKA (reference sequence). Trimming pared 6 bases from V and 2 bases from J, leaving 13 bases between. The chain's CDR3 is CSAHLTGQETQYF. DNA for the CDR3: TGCAGTGCACATCTTACGGGACAAGAGACCCAGTACTTC.

This clonotype has only a few counts. This beta chain is off target for a library built for alpha chains, so its abundance means little. The V and J genes are TRBV11-1 and TRBJ2-7; no firm D call. CDR3 length equals 13 residues. Germline loops: CDR1 SGHAT, CDR2 FQDESV (reference sequence). Trimming left V 5 bases short and J 4 bases short, with 12 bases between. The CDR3 reads CASSPASGYEQYF. The CDR3, as DNA: TGTGCCAGCAGCCCAGCCAGTGGGTACGAGCAGTACTTC. The complete variable domain, with remaining parts taken from reference TRBV11-1 and TRBJ2-7, reads EAEVAQSPRYKITEKSQAVAFWCDPISGHATLYWYRQILGQGPELLVQFQDESVVDDSQLPKDRFSAERLKGVDSTLKIQPAELGDSAMYLCASSPASGYEQYFGPGTRLTVT.

Relative to its sample, this clonotype is medium-sized. In a library made to pick up alpha chains, this beta chain is a stray read with a size that means little. The CDR3 nucleotides are TGTGCCAGCTCACCCGTACAGGGACAGCCGAACACTGAAGCTTTCTTT. Its translation: CASSPVQGQPNTEAFF. The chain combines TRBV18 with TRBJ1-1; 7 nucleotides match TRBD1. Germline CDR1 KGHSH, CDR2 LQKENI. Germline trimming cut 3 bases from V and 1 base from J; bases unmatched to any gene: 8. CDR3 length: 16 amino acids.

There are many counts of this clonotype. Found in a library prepared for alpha chains, this beta chain is an off-target read, and its abundance has little meaning. The chain is built from TRBV3-1 and TRBJ1-5, with 7 bases fitting TRBD1. Unmatched junction bases numbered 5, after V lost 3 bases and J lost 3 bases. Per the germline V gene, CDR1 is LGHDT and CDR2 is YNNKEL (reference sequence). The CDR3 has 15 residues. CDR3 bases: TGTGCCAGCAGCCACAGACAGGGTACCAATCAGCCCCAGCATTTT. It codes for CASSHRQGTNQPQHF.

In the case of this clonotype: For a library built for alpha chains, this beta chain is a stray read; little rests on its size. The chain recombines TRBV25-1 with TRBJ2-7, with D unresolved. The CDR3 length is 12 residues. From germline, CDR1 is MGHDK and CDR2 SYGVNS. V lost 3 bases and J 7 bases, leaving 10 bases between the germline ends. In DNA form, the CDR3 reads TGTGCCAGCAGTGAGGTCGGAAGTGAGCAGTACTTC. Its protein is CASSEVGSEQYF.

There are many counts of this clonotype. For a library built for alpha chains, this beta chain is a stray read; little rests on its size. The chain recombines TRBV2 with TRBJ2-2; D gene ambiguous. The germline V gene encodes CDR1 SNHLY and CDR2 FYNNEI. The ends were cut back, 6 bases at V and 3 bases at J, with 8 bases in the middle. CDR3 length: 13 amino acids. CDR3 region: CASSKVYTGELFF. CDR3 bases: TGTGCCAGCAGCAAGGTTTACACCGGGGAGCTGTTTTTT.